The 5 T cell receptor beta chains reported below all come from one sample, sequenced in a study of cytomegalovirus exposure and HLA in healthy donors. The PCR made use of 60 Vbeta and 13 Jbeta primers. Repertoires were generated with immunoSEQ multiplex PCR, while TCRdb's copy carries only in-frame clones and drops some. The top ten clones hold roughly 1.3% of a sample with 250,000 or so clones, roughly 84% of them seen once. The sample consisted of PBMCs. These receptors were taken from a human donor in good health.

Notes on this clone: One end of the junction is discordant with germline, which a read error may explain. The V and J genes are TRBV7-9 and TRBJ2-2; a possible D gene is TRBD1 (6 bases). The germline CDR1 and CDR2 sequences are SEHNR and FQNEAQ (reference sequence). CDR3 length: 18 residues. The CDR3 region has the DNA TGTTCCAGCAGCCAGAAGGGACAATGGGGGCCGAACACCGGGGAGCTGTTTTTT. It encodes CSSSQKGQWGPNTGELFF.

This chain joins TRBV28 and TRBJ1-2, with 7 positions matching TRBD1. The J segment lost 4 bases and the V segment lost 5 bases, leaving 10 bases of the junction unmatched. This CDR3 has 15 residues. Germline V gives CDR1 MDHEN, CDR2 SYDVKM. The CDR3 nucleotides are TGTGCCAGCAGTCCGCTCGACAGGGACGCCTATGGCTACACCTTC. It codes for CASSPLDRDAYGYTF.

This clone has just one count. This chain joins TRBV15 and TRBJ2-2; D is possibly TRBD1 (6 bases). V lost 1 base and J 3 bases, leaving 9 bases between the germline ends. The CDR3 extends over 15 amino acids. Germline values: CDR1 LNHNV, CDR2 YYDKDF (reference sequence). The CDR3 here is CATSRVGADTGELFF. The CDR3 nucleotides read TGTGCCACCAGCAGAGTGGGGGCGGACACCGGGGAGCTGTTTTTT.

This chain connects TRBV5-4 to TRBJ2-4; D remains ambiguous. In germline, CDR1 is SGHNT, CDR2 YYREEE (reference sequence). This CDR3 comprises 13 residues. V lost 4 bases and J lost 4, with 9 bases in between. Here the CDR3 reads CASSLDPKNIQYF. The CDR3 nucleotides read TGTGCCAGCAGCCTAGACCCGAAAAACATTCAGTACTTC.

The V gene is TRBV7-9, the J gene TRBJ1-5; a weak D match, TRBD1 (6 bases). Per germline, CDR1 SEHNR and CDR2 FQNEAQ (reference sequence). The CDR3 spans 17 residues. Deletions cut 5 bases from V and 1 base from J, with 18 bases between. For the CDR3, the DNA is TGTGCCAGCAGCCGAGGTCCCGGGGGGCCGAGCAATCAGCCCCAGCATTTT. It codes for CASSRGPGGPSNQPQHF.